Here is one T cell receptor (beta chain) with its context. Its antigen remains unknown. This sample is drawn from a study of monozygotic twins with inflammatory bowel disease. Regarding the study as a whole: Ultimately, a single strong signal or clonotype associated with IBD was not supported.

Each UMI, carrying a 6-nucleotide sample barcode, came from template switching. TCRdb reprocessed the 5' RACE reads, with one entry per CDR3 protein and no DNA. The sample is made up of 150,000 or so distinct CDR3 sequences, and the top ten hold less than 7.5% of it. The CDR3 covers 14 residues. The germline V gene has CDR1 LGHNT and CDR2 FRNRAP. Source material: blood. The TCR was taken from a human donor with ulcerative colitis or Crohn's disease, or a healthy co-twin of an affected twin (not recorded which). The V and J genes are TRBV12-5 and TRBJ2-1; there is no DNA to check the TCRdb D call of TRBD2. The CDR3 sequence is CASGLAVDHNEQFF.